The entry below gives a single T cell receptor (beta chain) sequence along with its context. Its antigen is unknown. No qualities accompany the bases; no much larger clone lies one base away. Relative to germline, V is 5 bases shorter and J is 0 bases shorter, with 14 bases between their ends. CDR1 and CDR2 were assigned from the germline V gene as SGHVS and FNYEAQ. The CDR3 runs 15 residues from the cysteine to the phenylalanine. Only the CDR3 DNA is retained, 45 bases long and in frame from the first base. The data stem from a study of blood T cell repertoires in COVID-19 (TCRdb year 2020). For the wider study: Samples covering the acute and convalescent phases of COVID-19 were provided by collaborators in the United States, Italy and Spain. The material from the prospective study consisted of cDNA or gDNA derived from T cells, B-cell-depleted T cells, or PBMCs. The dataset comprised deeply sampled blood TCRbeta repertoires from subjects exposed to, actively infected with, or recovered from COVID-19. The repertoires were made available in a free public database intended to serve as a resource for research on the immune response to SARS-CoV-2. Samples came from the ongoing ImmuneRACE study (first 160 participants) plus 1,254 subjects from 6 global collaborators. Sample metadata almost always included a de-identified subject ID, COVID-19 status, age in years and sex. Where available, HLA class I and class II types were obtained from metadata supplied by the sample provider rather than from assay-based typing. The investigation overall reported the following: The quantity of clinical and demographic metadata differed by source and by participant and was supplied without curation.

Enrolling through a virtual design, the prospective study's participants ranged in age from roughly 18 to 95 years and lived across 24 United States geographic areas. To assign participants to cohorts, the prospective study relied on clinical history that participants themselves reported in a screening survey and a study questionnaire. For ImmuneRACE Cohort 3, a participant was defined as recovered based on two consecutive negative NP/OP PCR tests, clearance by a healthcare professional, or resolution of symptoms. In the prospective study, mobile phlebotomists collected whole blood, serum and a nasopharyngeal or oropharyngeal swab from each participant. Over a roughly 2-month period, participants in the prospective study had the option of providing additional blood draws and questionnaires. Blood samples from the prospective study were shipped frozen or at room temperature prior to DNA extraction.

TCRbeta CDR3 regions were amplified from genomic DNA using the immunoSEQ Assay, a bias-controlled multiplex PCR. The original methods were these. Within the assay, amplification of reference gene primers was used to estimate how many nucleated cells each sample contained. To quantify the absolute abundance of each unique TCRbeta CDR3 rearrangement, sequence reads were collapsed and filtered. For each sample, productive Simpson clonality was calculated as the square root of Simpson's diversity index across productive rearrangements. TCRdb limited this immuneACCESS table to in-frame rearrangements with V and J called. A share of clones is missing; checked studies link under half to unresolved V genes, and the rest is unexplained. D and trimming were read from the DNA, whereas the V and J calls and clone size are those reported in that table. The sample profile shows fewer than 350,000 clones; around 91% of them were found once. Around a tenth of the sample belongs to the ten largest clones.

This receptor was identified in a woman between 35 and 50 years old who had recovered from COVID-19. The chain joins TRBV7-6 to TRBJ2-7; the D segment could be TRBD1, given 6 matching bases. Sequencing input: PBMCs or T cells enriched from blood (not recorded which). The nucleotide sequence reads TGTGCCAGCAGCGTCAGACAGGAGAGCTCCTACGAGCAGTACTTC. Translated, this gives CASSVRQESSYEQYF.